What follows is one TCR beta chain and its context. This specimen comes from a study of regulatory T cells in long-lasting Graves disease. In the study overall: Persistent Graves' disease denoted over 5 years of antithyroid drugs plus positive TSH receptor antibodies.

This CDR3 comprises 14 residues. The germline V gene has CDR1 SGHDT and CDR2 YYEEEE. V was cut by 0 bases and J by 4 bases, with 11 bases left in between. Building of the TCR beta libraries involved iRepertoire HTBI primers and Arm-PCR of CDR3 regions. Via MiXCR, TCRdb re-called the multiplex PCR reads, giving one row per CDR3 protein. The sample lists about 660,000 distinct CDR3 sequences, about 32% occurring once. Time point given: persistent/refractory GD, antithyroid drugs over 5 years with positive TRAb. RNA extracted from PBMCs served as the sequencing template. By American Thyroid Association guidelines, Graves' disease was diagnosed in the cohort. As a group, patients came from one endocrinology department in Xi'an, China.

The V gene is TRBV5-6, the J gene TRBJ2-7, with unresolved D. The specimen was peripheral blood mononuclear cells (PBMCs), collected when the disease was refractory, from a patient treated with antithyroid drugs. This sequence was found in a female donor with Graves disease. As DNA, the CDR3 is TGTGCCAGCAGCTTGGTGCAGGTTGCGTACGAGCAGTACTTC. Translation gives CASSLVQVAYEQYF. Filled out from reference TRBV5-6 and TRBJ2-7, the complete variable domain reads DAGVTQSPTHLIKTRGQQVTLRCSPKSGHDTVSWYQQALGQGPQFIFQYYEEEERQRGNFPDRFSGHQFPNYSSELNVNALLLGDSALYLCASSLVQVAYEQYFGPGTRLTVT.